The clone carrying this T cell receptor (beta chain) was seen only once. What it recognizes is unknown. The data originate from a study of cytomegalovirus exposure and HLA in healthy donors. Study-wide results and limits: A classifier reportedly called cytomegalovirus status with high sensitivity and specificity. TCR beta sequences reportedly predicted most subjects' HLA-A and HLA-B alleles accurately. TCR beta chain V- and J-gene trimming was linked, in a later analysis, to a missense variant in DCLRE1C.

The study ran its PCR with 60 Vbeta and 13 Jbeta primers. Generated by immunoSEQ multiplex PCR, the TCRdb table keeps only in-frame clones and is missing some. The sample includes approximately 160,000 clones, approximately 84% seen only once; the top ten take under 5%. The source material was PBMCs. The receptor was derived from a young man in good health and CMV-seronegative.

The CDR3 coding sequence is TGTGCCAGCAGTTTATTCGGGGATCAGCCCCAGCATTTT. Translation gives CASSLFGDQPQHF. The gene calls are TRBV27 and TRBJ1-5; no firm D call. CDR1 and CDR2 from the germline V gene are MNHEY and SMNVEV (reference sequence). This CDR3 comprises 13 residues. The V end lost 1 base, the J end lost 5 bases, and 6 bases lay between the germline ends.